This T cell receptor (beta chain) is from a study of blood T cells in healthy people across ages. This CDR3 contains 14 residues. Germline V gene data show CDR1 as DFQATT and CDR2 as SNEGSKA (reference sequence). It was with a sample-barcoded 5' primer and a J-beta primer mix that a second PCR of roughly 7 to 12 cycles was run. Each CDR3 protein gets one entry after TCRdb re-called the 5' RACE reads with MiXCR. The table lists 800,000 or so distinct CDR3 sequences, just under 25% of them singletons. At least 7 million PBMCs were isolated per sample. Findings and limits, study-wide: Both higher diversity and more naive CD4+ cells marked long-lived donors when set against aged donors.

On this clonotype: Its antigen is undetermined.

This same sample was also taken into another study, of T cells of mothers and their children. As that report states: Detection of persistent microchimeric T cell clones did not occur.

The V and J genes are TRBV20-1 and TRBJ2-1; 7 positions match TRBD2. Gene TRBJ2-7 matches the end of the DNA better, so the J call may be wrong. The sample consisted of blood. The origin of this receptor is a boy aged 10-17 years in good health. The chain's CDR3 is CSAPPGGFLYEQYF. Written as DNA, the CDR3 is TGCAGTGCTCCACCGGGGGGATTTCTCTACGAGCAGTACTTC.